The rows below give T cell receptor beta chains drawn from one sample of a study of beta chain features in type 1 diabetes. TCRdb's copy holds only in-frame clones and misses some; the assay was immunoSEQ multiplex PCR. The sample lists about 40,000 clones; 45% to 50% were seen once. Sequencing was carried out using central memory CD4+ T cells from blood. These receptor sequences come from a young woman in good health. Both conserved end residues are part of each CDR3. Fields, in order: J gene, clone size, D gene, V gene, CDR3 protein, CDR3 DNA. The D gene is left open where the match is weak. Rows give clone size only sometimes, using once, few, many, or a class for an expanded clone.

j_call: TRBJ2-7
clone_size: NA
d_call: TRBD1
v_call: TRBV5-1
cdr3_aa: CASSQTGPYEQYF
cdr3_nt: TGCGCCAGCAGCCAGACAGGGCCCTACGAGCAGTACTTC

j_call: TRBJ2-1
clone_size: NA
d_call: TRBD2
v_call: TRBV5-4
cdr3_aa: CASSLRTSGNNEQFF
cdr3_nt: TGTGCCAGCAGCTTGCGTACTAGCGGGAACAATGAGCAGTTCTTC

j_call: TRBJ1-1
clone_size: few
d_call: TRBD1
v_call: TRBV7-2
cdr3_aa: CASSSSGTGTEAFF
cdr3_nt: TGTGCCAGCAGCTCCTCCGGGACAGGGACTGAAGCTTTCTTT

j_call: TRBJ2-3
clone_size: medium-sized
d_call: TRBD2
v_call: TRBV5-6
cdr3_aa: CASSSGSGGVSDTQYF
cdr3_nt: TGTGCCAGCAGCTCAGGAAGCGGGGGGGTGTCAGATACGCAGTATTTT

j_call: TRBJ1-5
clone_size: few
d_call: TRBD1
v_call: TRBV7-9
cdr3_aa: CASSPTGDANQPQHF
cdr3_nt: TGTGCCAGCAGCCCGACAGGGGATGCCAATCAGCCCCAGCATTTT

j_call: TRBJ2-7
clone_size: few
d_call: NA
v_call: TRBV7-9
cdr3_aa: CASSEAASYEQYF
cdr3_nt: TGTGCCAGCAGCGAAGCGGCGTCCTACGAGCAGTACTTC

j_call: TRBJ2-3
clone_size: NA
d_call: NA
v_call: TRBV13
cdr3_aa: CASSVQDTQYF
cdr3_nt: TGTGCCAGCAGCGTACAAGATACGCAGTATTTT

j_call: TRBJ2-2
clone_size: NA
d_call: NA
v_call: TRBV5-1
cdr3_aa: CASSLTGNTGELFF
cdr3_nt: TGCGCCAGCAGCTTGACAGGGAACACCGGGGAGCTGTTTTTT

j_call: TRBJ2-5
clone_size: NA
d_call: NA
v_call: TRBV7-2
cdr3_aa: CASHRDFQETQYF
cdr3_nt: TGTGCCAGCCACCGGGACTTCCAAGAGACCCAGTACTTC

j_call: TRBJ2-1
clone_size: few
d_call: TRBD2
v_call: TRBV13
cdr3_aa: CASSPRLAGGNEQFF
cdr3_nt: TGTGCCAGCAGCCCTCGACTAGCGGGTGGGAATGAGCAGTTCTTC

j_call: TRBJ2-4
clone_size: few
d_call: NA
v_call: TRBV2
cdr3_aa: CASSPQRTGAKNIQYF
cdr3_nt: TGTGCCAGCAGTCCCCAGAGGACTGGAGCCAAAAACATTCAGTACTTC

j_call: TRBJ2-1
clone_size: NA
d_call: NA
v_call: TRBV5-1
cdr3_aa: CASSMDGITYNEQFF
cdr3_nt: TGCGCCAGCAGCATGGACGGTATTACCTACAATGAGCAGTTCTTC

j_call: TRBJ1-1
clone_size: NA
d_call: NA
v_call: TRBV6-1
cdr3_aa: CASIPGPLNTEAFF
cdr3_nt: TGTGCCAGCATCCCGGGTCCTCTAAACACTGAAGCTTTCTTT

j_call: TRBJ1-1
clone_size: NA
d_call: NA
v_call: TRBV19
cdr3_aa: CASTMEGSPFF
cdr3_nt: TGTGCCAGTACGATGGAGGGTTCGCCTTTCTTT

j_call: TRBJ1-3
clone_size: NA
d_call: NA
v_call: TRBV19
cdr3_aa: CATGQGNTIYF
cdr3_nt: TGTGCCACCGGACAGGGAAACACCATATATTTT

j_call: TRBJ1-5
clone_size: once
d_call: TRBD1
v_call: TRBV28
cdr3_aa: CASYGAGQGGSQPQHF
cdr3_nt: TGTGCCAGCTATGGGGCGGGACAGGGTGGTAGTCAGCCCCAGCATTTT

j_call: TRBJ1-2
clone_size: NA
d_call: NA
v_call: TRBV6-1
cdr3_aa: CASSERAGRNQGYTF
cdr3_nt: TGTGCCAGCAGTGAAAGGGCAGGGAGGAATCAGGGCTACACCTTC

j_call: TRBJ2-1
clone_size: NA
d_call: TRBD2
v_call: TRBV4-1
cdr3_aa: CASSQDSPSGGAVIKYEQFF
cdr3_nt: TGCGCCAGCAGCCAAGATTCCCCTAGCGGGGGGGCGGTAATCAAATATGAGCAGTTCTTC

j_call: TRBJ2-1
clone_size: NA
d_call: NA
v_call: TRBV6-4
cdr3_aa: CASKYGTESYNEQFF
cdr3_nt: TGTGCCAGCAAGTACGGGACTGAGAGTTACAATGAGCAGTTCTTC

j_call: TRBJ2-1
clone_size: NA
d_call: NA
v_call: TRBV7-6
cdr3_aa: CASSPAHTQGSYNEQFF
cdr3_nt: TGTGCCAGCAGCCCGGCACACACTCAGGGCTCCTACAATGAGCAGTTCTTC

j_call: TRBJ1-1
clone_size: NA
d_call: NA
v_call: TRBV11-1
cdr3_aa: CASNRPTAGRNTEAFF
cdr3_nt: TGTGCCAGCAACCGACCCACGGCAGGGCGAAACACTGAAGCTTTCTTT

j_call: TRBJ2-1
clone_size: NA
d_call: NA
v_call: TRBV7-2
cdr3_aa: CASSLYRHDEQFF
cdr3_nt: TGTGCCAGCAGCTTATACAGACACGATGAGCAGTTCTTC

j_call: TRBJ2-2
clone_size: NA
d_call: TRBD1
v_call: TRBV7-9
cdr3_aa: CASSPQGDRATSGELFF
cdr3_nt: TGTGCCAGCAGCCCACAGGGTGACAGGGCGACCTCCGGGGAGCTGTTTTTT